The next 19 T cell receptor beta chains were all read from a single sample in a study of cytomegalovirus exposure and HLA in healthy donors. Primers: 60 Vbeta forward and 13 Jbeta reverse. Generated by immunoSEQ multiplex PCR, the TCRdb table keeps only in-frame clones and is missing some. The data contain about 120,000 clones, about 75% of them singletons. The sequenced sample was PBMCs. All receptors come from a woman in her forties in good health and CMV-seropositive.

In nucleotides, the CDR3 is TGCGCCAGCAGCCCCGACAGGGTCGAAGCTTTCTTT. Protein: CASSPDRVEAFF. The gene calls are TRBV5-1 and TRBJ1-1; 7 positions agree with TRBD1. The germline V gene has CDR1 SGHRS and CDR2 YFSETQ. Germline trimming cut 4 bases from V and 8 bases from J; bases unmatched to any gene: 5. CDR3 size: 12 residues.

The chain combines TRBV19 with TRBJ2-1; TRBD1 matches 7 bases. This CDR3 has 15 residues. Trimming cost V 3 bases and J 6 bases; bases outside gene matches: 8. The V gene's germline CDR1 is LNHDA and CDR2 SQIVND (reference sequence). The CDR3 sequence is CASSIFGTALNEQFF. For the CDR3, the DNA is TGTGCCAGTAGTATCTTCGGGACAGCCCTCAATGAGCAGTTCTTC. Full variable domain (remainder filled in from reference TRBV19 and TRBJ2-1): DGGITQSPKYLFRKEGQNVTLSCEQNLNHDAMYWYRQDPGQGLRLIYYSQIVNDFQKGDIAEGYSVSREKKESFPLTVTSAQKNPTAFYLCASSIFGTALNEQFFGPGTRLTVL.

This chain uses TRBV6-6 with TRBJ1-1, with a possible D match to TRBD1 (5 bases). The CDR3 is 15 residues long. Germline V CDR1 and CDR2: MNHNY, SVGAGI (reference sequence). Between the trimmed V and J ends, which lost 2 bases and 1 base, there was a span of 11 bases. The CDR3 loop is CASSYLPGRNTEAFF. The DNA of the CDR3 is TGTGCCAGCAGTTACCTCCCAGGGCGGAACACTGAAGCTTTCTTT.

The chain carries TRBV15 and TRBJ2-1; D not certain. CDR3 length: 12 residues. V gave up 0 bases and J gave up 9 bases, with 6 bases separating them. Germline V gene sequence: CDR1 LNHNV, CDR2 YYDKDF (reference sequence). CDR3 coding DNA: TGTGCCACCAGCAGAGAGGCAATTGAGCAGTTCTTC. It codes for CATSREAIEQFF.

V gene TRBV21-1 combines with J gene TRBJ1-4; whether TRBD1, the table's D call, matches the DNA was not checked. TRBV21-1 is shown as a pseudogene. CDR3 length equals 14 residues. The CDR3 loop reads CASSGQGIYEKLFF. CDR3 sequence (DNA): TGTGCCAGCAGCGGACAGGGTATCTATGAAAAACTGTTTTTT.

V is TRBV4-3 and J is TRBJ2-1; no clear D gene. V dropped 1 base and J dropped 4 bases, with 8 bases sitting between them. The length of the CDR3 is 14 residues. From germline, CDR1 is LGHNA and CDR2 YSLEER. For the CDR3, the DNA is TGCGCCAGCAGCCAAGGAACGAGATACAATGAGCAGTTCTTC. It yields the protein CASSQGTRYNEQFF.

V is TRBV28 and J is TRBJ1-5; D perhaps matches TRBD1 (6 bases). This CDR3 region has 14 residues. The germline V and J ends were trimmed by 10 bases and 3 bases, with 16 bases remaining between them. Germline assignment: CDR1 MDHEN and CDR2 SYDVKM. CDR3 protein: CATQGGAFNQPQHF. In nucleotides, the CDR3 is TGTGCCACACAAGGGGGGGCCTTCAATCAGCCCCAGCATTTT.

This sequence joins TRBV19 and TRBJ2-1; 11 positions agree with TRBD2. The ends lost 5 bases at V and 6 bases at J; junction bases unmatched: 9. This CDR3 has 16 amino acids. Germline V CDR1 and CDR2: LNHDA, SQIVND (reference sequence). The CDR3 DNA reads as TGTGCCAGTAGTTTACCTAGGACTAGCGGGTCCAATGAGCAGTTCTTC. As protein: CASSLPRTSGSNEQFF.

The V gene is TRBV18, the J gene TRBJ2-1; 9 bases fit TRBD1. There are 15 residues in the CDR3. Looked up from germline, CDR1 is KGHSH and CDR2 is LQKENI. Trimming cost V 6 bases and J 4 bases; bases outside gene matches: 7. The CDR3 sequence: CASSLGQGSYNEQFF. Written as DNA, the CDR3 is TGTGCCAGCTCGCTAGGACAGGGGTCTTACAATGAGCAGTTCTTC.

The CDR3 spells CASSLKGGVRTFF. CDR3 coding DNA: TGCGCCAGCAGCTTGAAGGGGGGGGTTAGGACTTTCTTT. V gene TRBV5-1 combines with J gene TRBJ1-1, with D tentatively TRBD1 (6 bases). CDR1 and CDR2 from the germline V gene are SGHRS and YFSETQ. The CDR3 sequence is 13 residues long. The ends were cut back, 1 base at V and 12 bases at J, with 16 bases in the middle. The full variable domain, in which reference TRBV5-1 and TRBJ1-1 provide the parts outside the CDR3, is KAGVTQTPRYLIKTRGQQVTLSCSPISGHRSVSWYQQTPGQGLQFLFEYFSETQRNKGNFPGRFSGRQFSNSRSEMNVSTLELGDSALYLCASSLKGGVRTFFGQGTRLTVV.

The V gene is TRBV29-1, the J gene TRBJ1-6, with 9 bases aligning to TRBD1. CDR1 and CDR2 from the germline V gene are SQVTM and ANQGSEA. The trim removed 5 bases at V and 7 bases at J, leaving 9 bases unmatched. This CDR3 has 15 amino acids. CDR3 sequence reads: CSVRTGTGFNSPLHF. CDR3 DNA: TGCAGCGTTCGGACCGGGACAGGGTTCAATTCACCCCTCCACTTT.

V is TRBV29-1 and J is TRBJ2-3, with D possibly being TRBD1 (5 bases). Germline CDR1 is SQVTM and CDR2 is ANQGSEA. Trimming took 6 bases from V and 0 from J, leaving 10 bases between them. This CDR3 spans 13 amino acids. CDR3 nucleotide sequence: TGCAGCGTCCTGGGGCCTAGCACAGATACGCAGTATTTT. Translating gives CSVLGPSTDTQYF.

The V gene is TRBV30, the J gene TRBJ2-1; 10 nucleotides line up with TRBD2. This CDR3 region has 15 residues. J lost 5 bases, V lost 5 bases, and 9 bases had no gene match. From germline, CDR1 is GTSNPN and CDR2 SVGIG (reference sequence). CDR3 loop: CAWSKGLAGDNEQFF. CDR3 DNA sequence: TGTGCCTGGTCCAAAGGGCTAGCGGGGGACAATGAGCAGTTCTTC.

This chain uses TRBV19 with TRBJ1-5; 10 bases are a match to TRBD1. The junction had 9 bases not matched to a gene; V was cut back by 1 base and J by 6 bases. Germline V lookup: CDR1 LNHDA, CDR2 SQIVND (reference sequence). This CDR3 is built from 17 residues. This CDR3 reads CASSIVGDRGRGQPQHF. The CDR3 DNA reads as TGTGCCAGTAGTATAGTTGGGGACAGGGGACGGGGTCAGCCCCAGCATTTT.

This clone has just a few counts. The CDR3 coding sequence is TGTGCCAGCAGCGCCGGGACAGGGTCGATGTACGAGCAGTACTTC. This sequence encodes CASSAGTGSMYEQYF. V gene TRBV9 combines with J gene TRBJ2-7; TRBD1 matches at 9 bases. The germline V gene has CDR1 SGDLS and CDR2 YYNGEE. V lost 3 bases to trimming and J lost 4 bases; unmatched junction nucleotides: 8. This CDR3 spans 15 amino acids.

The CDR3 DNA sequence: TGCGCCAGCAGCCAAGAGGGGGCAGGGGACGGGAACACTGAAGCTTTCTTT. This codes for CASSQEGAGDGNTEAFF. V is TRBV4-1 and J is TRBJ1-1, with D perhaps matching TRBD1 (6 bases). The CDR3 has 17 residues. The V end lost 0 bases, the J end lost 1 base, and 15 bases lay between the germline ends. The germline V gene encodes CDR1 MGHRA and CDR2 YSYEKL.

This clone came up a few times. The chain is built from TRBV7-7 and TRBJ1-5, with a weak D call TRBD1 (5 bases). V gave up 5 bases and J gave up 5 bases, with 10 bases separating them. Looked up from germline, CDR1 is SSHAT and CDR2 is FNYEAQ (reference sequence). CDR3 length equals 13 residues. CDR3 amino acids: CASSLTTDQPQHF. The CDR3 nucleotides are TGTGCCAGCAGCCTTACGACAGATCAGCCCCAGCATTTT.

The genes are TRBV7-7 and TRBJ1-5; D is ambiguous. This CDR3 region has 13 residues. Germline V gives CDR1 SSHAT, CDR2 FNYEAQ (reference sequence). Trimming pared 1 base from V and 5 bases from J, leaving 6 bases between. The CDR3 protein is CASSLDRDQPQHF. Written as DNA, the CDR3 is TGTGCCAGCAGCTTAGATCGGGATCAGCCCCAGCATTTT.

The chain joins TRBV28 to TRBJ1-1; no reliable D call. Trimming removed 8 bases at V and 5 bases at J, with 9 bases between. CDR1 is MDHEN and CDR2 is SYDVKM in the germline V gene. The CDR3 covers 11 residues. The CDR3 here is CASESETEAFF. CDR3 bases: TGTGCCAGCGAGAGTGAAACTGAAGCTTTCTTT.